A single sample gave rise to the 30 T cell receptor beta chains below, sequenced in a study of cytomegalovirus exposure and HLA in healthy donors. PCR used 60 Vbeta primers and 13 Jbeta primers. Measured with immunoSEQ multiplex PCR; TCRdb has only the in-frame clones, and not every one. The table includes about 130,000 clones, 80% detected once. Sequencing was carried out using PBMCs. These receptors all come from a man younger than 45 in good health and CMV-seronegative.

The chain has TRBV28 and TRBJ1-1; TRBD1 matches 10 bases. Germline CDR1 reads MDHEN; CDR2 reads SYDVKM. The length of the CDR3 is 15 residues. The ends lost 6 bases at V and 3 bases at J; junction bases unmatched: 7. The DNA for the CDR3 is TGTGCCAGCAGCGATCCGGGACAGGGGTACACTGAAGCTTTCTTT. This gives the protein CASSDPGQGYTEAFF.

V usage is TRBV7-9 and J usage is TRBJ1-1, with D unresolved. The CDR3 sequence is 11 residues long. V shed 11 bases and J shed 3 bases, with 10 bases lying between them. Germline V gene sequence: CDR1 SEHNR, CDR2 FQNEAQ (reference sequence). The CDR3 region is CAVPGYTEAFF. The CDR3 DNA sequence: TGTGCCGTACCGGGTTACACTGAAGCTTTCTTT. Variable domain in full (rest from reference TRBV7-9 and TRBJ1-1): DTGVSQNPRHKITKRGQNVTFRCDPISEHNRLYWYRQTLGQGPEFLTYFQNEAQLEKSRLLSDRFSAERPKGSFSTLEIQRTEQGDSAMYLCAVPGYTEAFFGQGTRLTVV.

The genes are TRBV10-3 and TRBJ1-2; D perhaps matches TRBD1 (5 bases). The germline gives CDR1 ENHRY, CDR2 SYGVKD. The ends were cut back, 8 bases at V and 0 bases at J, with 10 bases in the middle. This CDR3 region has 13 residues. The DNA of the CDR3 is TGTGCCATCGGGAGGGGAGCTAACTATGGCTACACCTTC. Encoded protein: CAIGRGANYGYTF.

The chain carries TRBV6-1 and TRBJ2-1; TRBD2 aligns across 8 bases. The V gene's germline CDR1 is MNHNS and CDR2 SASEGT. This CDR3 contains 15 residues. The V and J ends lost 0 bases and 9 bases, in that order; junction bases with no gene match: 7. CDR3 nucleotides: TGTGCCAGCAGTGAAGCAGCGGGAGTAGGGGTTGAGCAGTTCTTC. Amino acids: CASSEAAGVGVEQFF.

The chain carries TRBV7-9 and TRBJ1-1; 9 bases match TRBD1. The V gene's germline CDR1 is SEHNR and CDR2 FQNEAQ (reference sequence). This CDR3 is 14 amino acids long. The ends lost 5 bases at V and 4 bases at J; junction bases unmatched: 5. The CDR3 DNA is TGTGCCAGCAGCATAGGACAGGGGATCACTGAAGCTTTCTTT. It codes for CASSIGQGITEAFF.

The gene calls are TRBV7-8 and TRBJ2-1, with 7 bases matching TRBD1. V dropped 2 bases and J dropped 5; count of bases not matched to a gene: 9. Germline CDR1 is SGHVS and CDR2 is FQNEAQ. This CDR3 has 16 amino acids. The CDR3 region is CASSLPRDSLNNEQFF. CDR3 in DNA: TGTGCCAGCAGCTTACCTCGGGACAGCCTAAACAATGAGCAGTTCTTC.

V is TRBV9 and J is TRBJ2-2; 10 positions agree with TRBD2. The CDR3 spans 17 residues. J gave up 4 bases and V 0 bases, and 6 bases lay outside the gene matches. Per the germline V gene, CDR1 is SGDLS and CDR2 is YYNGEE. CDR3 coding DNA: TGTGCCAGCAGCGTAGATAGTAGCGGGAGGACCACCGGGGAGCTGTTTTTT. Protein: CASSVDSSGRTTGELFF.

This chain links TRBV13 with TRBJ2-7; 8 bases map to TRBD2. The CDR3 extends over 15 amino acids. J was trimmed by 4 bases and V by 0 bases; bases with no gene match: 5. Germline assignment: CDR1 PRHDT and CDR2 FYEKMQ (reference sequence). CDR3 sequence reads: CASSLGTSVWYEQYF. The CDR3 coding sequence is TGTGCCAGCAGCTTAGGGACTAGCGTTTGGTACGAGCAGTACTTC.

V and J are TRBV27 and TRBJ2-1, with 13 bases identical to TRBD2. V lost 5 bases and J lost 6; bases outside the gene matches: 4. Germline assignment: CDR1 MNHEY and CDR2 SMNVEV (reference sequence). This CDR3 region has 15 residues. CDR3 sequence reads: CASSAGLAGLNEQFF. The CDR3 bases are TGTGCCAGCAGTGCGGGACTAGCGGGACTCAATGAGCAGTTCTTC.

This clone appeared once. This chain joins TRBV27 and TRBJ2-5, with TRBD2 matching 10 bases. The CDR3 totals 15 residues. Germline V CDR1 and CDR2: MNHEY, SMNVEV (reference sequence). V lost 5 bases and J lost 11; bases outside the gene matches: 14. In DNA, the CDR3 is TGTGCCAGCAGTGTCCACACTAGCGGGATAGGTGAGCAGTACTTC. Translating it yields CASSVHTSGIGEQYF.

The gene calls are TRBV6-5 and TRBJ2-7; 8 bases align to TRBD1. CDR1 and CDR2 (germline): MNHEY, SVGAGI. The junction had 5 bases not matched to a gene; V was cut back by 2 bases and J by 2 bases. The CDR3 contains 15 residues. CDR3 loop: CASSYSQGAPYEQYF. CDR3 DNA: TGTGCCAGCAGTTACAGTCAGGGGGCTCCCTACGAGCAGTACTTC.

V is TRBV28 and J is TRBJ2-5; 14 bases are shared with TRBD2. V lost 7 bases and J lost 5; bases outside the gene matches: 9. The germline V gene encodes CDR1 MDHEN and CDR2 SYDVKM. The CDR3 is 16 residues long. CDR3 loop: CASIPGGLAGEETQYF. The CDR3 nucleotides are TGTGCCAGCATACCAGGGGGACTAGCGGGAGAGGAGACCCAGTACTTC. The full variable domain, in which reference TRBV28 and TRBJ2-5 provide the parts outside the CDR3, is DVKVTQSSRYLVKRTGEKVFLECVQDMDHENMFWYRQDPGLGLRLIYFSYDVKMKEKGDIPEGYSVSREKKERFSLILESASTNQTSMYLCASIPGGLAGEETQYFGPGTRLLVL.

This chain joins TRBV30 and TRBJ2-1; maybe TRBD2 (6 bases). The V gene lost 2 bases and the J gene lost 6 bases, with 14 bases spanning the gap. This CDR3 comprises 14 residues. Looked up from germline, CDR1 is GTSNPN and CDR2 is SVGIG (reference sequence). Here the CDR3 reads CAWSRGTVTNEQFF. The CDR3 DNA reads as TGTGCCTGGAGTAGAGGGACTGTCACCAATGAGCAGTTCTTC.

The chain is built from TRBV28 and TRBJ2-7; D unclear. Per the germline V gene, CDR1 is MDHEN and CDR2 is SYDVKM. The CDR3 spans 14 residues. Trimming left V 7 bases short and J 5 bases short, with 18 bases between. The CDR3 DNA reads TGTGCCAGCACCCCAGCCCGGGTCCGAAACGAGCAGTACTTC. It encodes CASTPARVRNEQYF.

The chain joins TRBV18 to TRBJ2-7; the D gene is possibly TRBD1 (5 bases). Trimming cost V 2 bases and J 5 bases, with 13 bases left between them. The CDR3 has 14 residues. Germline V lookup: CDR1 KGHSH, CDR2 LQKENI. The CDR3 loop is CASSPSQGIHEQYF. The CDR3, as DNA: TGTGCCAGCTCACCATCCCAGGGTATCCACGAGCAGTACTTC.

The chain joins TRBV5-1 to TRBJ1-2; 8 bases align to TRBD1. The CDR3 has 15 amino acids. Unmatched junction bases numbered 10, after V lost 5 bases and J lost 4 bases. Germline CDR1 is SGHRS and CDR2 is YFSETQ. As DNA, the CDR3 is TGCGCCAGCAGTGGTCTAGACAGGGGAGTCTATGGCTACACCTTC. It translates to CASSGLDRGVYGYTF.

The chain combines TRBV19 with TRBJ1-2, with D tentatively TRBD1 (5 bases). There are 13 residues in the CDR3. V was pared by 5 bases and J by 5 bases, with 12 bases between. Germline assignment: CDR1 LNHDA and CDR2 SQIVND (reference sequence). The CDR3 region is CASSGDSRYGYTF. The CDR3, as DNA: TGTGCCAGTAGTGGAGACAGTCGATATGGCTACACCTTC.

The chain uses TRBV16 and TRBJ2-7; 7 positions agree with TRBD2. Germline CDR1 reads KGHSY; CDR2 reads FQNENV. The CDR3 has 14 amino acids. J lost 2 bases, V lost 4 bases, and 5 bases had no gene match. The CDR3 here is CASSPRAGPYEQYF. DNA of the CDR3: TGTGCCAGCAGCCCACGAGCGGGACCCTACGAGCAGTACTTC.

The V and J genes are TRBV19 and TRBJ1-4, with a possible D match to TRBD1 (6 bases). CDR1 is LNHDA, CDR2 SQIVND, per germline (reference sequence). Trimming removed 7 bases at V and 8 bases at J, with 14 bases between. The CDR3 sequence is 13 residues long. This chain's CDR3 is CASIVQGIEKLFF. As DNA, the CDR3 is TGTGCCAGTATTGTACAGGGAATAGAAAAACTGTTTTTT.

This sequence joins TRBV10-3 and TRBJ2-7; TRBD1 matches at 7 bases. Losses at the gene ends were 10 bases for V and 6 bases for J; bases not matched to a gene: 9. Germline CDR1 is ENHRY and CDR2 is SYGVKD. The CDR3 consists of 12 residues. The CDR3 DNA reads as TGTGCCACCCGTGGACAGGCCTCCGAGCAGTACTTC. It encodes CATRGQASEQYF.

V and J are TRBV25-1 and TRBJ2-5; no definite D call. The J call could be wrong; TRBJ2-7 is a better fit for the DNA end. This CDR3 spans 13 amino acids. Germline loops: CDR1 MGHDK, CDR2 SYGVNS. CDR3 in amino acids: CASSEGVPYEQYF. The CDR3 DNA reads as TGTGCCAGCAGTGAGGGCGTCCCCTACGAGCAGTACTTC.

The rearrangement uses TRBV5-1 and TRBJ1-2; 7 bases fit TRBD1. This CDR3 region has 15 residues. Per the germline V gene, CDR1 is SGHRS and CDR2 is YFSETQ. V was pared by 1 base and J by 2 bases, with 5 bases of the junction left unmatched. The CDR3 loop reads CASSLTGDGNYGYTF. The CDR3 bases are TGCGCCAGCAGCTTGACAGGGGACGGGAACTATGGCTACACCTTC.

Here the CDR3 reads CASSLTGTVSTEAFF. The CDR3 DNA sequence: TGTGCCAGCAGTCTGACAGGGACGGTAAGCACTGAAGCTTTCTTT. The chain links TRBV28 to TRBJ1-1, with 7 bases fitting TRBD1. This CDR3 is built from 15 residues. The germline CDR1 and CDR2 sequences are MDHEN and SYDVKM. Trimming cost V 5 bases and J 4 bases; bases outside gene matches: 10.

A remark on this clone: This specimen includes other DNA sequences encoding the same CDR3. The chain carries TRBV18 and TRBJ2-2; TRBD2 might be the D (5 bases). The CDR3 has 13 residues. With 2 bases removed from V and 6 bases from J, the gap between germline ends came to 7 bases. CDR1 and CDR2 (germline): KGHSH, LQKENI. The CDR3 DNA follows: TGTGCCAGCTCACCAGCGGGTCCCGGGGAGCTGTTTTTT. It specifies CASSPAGPGELFF.

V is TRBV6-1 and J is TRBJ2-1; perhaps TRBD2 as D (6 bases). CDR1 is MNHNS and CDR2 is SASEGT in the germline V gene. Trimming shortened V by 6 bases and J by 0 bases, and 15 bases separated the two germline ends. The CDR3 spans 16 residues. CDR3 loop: CASRELPGLSYNEQFF. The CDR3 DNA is TGTGCCAGCAGGGAATTACCGGGACTCTCCTACAATGAGCAGTTCTTC.

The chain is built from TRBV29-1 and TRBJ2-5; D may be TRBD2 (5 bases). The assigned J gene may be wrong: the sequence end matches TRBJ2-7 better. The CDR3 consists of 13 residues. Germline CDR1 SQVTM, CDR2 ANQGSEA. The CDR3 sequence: CSVSDGEGAEQYF. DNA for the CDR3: TGCAGCGTTTCGGACGGAGAGGGAGCCGAGCAGTACTTC.

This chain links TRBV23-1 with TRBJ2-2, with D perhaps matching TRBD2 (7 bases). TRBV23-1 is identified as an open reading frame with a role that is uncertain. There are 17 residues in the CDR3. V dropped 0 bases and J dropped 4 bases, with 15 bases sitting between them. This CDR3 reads CASSQSRGGEVTGELFF. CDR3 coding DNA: TGCGCCAGCAGTCAATCGAGGGGGGGAGAGGTCACCGGGGAGCTGTTTTTT.

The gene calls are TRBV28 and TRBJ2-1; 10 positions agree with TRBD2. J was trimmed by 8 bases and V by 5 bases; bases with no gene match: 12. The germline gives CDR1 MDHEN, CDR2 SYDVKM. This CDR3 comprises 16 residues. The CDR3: CASSPGGAGGRDEQFF. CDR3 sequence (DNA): TGTGCCAGCAGTCCCGGTGGAGCGGGAGGGCGAGATGAGCAGTTCTTC.

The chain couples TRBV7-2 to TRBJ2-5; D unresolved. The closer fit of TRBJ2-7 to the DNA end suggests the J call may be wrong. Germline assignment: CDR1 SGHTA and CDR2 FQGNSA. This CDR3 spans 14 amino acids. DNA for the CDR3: TGTGCCAGCAGCTTAGAGGCAGGTACCTACGAGCAGTACTTC. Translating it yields CASSLEAGTYEQYF.

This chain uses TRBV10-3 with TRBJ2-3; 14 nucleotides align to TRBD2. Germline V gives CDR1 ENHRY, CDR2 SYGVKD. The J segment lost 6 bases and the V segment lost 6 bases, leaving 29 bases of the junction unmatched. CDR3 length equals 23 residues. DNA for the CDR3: TGTGCCATCAGCCCTTTTACTCCATTAATGAGACTAGCGGGAGGGAGAGGAAACGATACGCAGTATTTT. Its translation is CAISPFTPLMRLAGGRGNDTQYF.